One and the same sample provided the 21 T cell receptor beta chains below, sequenced in a study of T-cell reconstitution after alpha-beta-depleted transplantation in children. Preparation of the TCRbeta library involved a method that used unique molecular identifiers. TCRdb reanalysed the PCR reads using MiXCR and keeps one entry per CDR3 protein. The sample holds 250,000 to 400,000 distinct CDR3 sequences; over 20% are singletons and the top ten take roughly 9.7%. The specimen was PBMCs, mostly from graft donor cells, collected 180 days after TCRalphabeta/CD19-depleted stem cell transplant. The receptors come from a male patient younger than 18 who had a stem cell transplant for acute lymphoblastic leukemia, so the T cells may come from the graft donor.

This clonotype has only a few counts. The CDR3 DNA follows: TGCGCCAGCAGTGACCGGGGGTGGCGGGGTGAAAAACTGTTTTTT. Translated, it gives CASSDRGWRGEKLFF. The V and J genes are TRBV10-2 and TRBJ1-4, with D perhaps matching TRBD1 (5 bases). Between the trimmed V and J ends, which lost 3 bases and 7 bases, there was a span of 15 bases. The CDR3 sequence is 15 residues long. Germline V CDR1 and CDR2: WSHSY, SAAADI.

About this clonotype itself: A read error is possible here, since a much larger clone lies one base away. The V and J genes are TRBV11-2 and TRBJ2-7; 8 bases are a match to TRBD2. Germline V gene data show CDR1 as SGHAT and CDR2 as FQNNGV. The CDR3 is 19 residues long. The CDR3 bases are TGTGCCAGCAGCCCCTTAATTAGCGGGATTTCCCTATCCTTCTACGAGCAGCACTTC. Protein product: CASSPLISGISLSFYEQHF.

This clonotype was observed a handful of times. The rearrangement links TRBV20-1 to TRBJ2-5; 10 bases map to TRBD2. Unmatched junction bases numbered 13, after V lost 3 bases and J lost 3 bases. Germline lookup yields CDR1 DFQATT and CDR2 SNEGSKA (reference sequence). The CDR3 consists of 17 residues. The CDR3 loop reads CSARNAKGLAKKETQYF. CDR3 coding DNA: TGCAGTGCTAGGAACGCTAAGGGACTAGCGAAGAAAGAGACCCAGTACTTC.

This clonotype appeared a few times. The chain combines TRBV4-2 with TRBJ1-2; TRBD1 aligns across 7 bases. CDR1 is LGHNA and CDR2 is YNFKEQ in the germline V gene. V shed 4 bases, J shed 8 bases, and the junction held 19 bases outside the gene matches. CDR3 length: 17 amino acids. The CDR3 DNA is TGTGCCAGCAGCCCCGGGACAGCGAGTGCGGAAGCGAGAGGCTACACCTTC. Its protein is CASSPGTASAEARGYTF.

In its sample, this clonotype was seen a few times. For the CDR3, the DNA is TGCGCCAGCAGCGGGACAGGGGTGACCGGGGAGCTGTTTTTT. Amino acids: CASSGTGVTGELFF. J is TRBJ2-2 and V is TRBV5-1, with 10 bases lining up with TRBD1. The V segment lost 4 bases and the J segment 5 bases; nucleotides outside the gene matches: 2. Per the germline V gene, CDR1 is SGHRS and CDR2 is YFSETQ. This CDR3 is 14 amino acids long.

The sample holds a few counts of this clonotype. V and J are TRBV12-3 or TRBV12-4 and TRBJ2-1; D uncertain. V was cut by 7 bases and J by 7 bases, with 8 bases left in between. The CDR3 loop spans 11 amino acids. The CDR3 here is CASTIGNEQFF. In DNA, the CDR3 is TGTGCCAGCACTATAGGGAATGAGCAGTTCTTC.

The V gene is TRBV20-1, the J gene TRBJ1-1, with D possibly TRBD1 on 6 matching bases. The CDR3 is made up of 14 amino acids. V gave up 4 bases and J gave up 1 base, with 13 bases separating them. Germline CDR1 is DFQATT and CDR2 is SNEGSKA (reference sequence). CDR3 DNA sequence: TGCAGTGCTATTTCGGGGGCGGGGAACACTGAAGCTTTCTTT. It codes for CSAISGAGNTEAFF.

The chain has TRBV5-6 and TRBJ2-5; D call uncertain. Between the trimmed V and J ends, which lost 2 bases and 1 base, there was a span of 9 bases. The germline gives CDR1 SGHDT, CDR2 YYEEEE. CDR3 length: 14 residues. The CDR3 reads CASSLSPGQETQYF. CDR3 bases: TGTGCCAGCAGCTTAAGTCCGGGCCAAGAGACCCAGTACTTC.

The chain's CDR3 is CASSQPGRTDTQYF. For the CDR3, the DNA is TGTGCCAGCAGCCAACCAGGGCGCACAGATACGCAGTATTTT. The chain recombines TRBV3-1 with TRBJ2-3, with a weak D call TRBD1 (5 bases). Trimming stripped 2 bases from V and 1 base from J, with 7 bases between. Germline V CDR1 and CDR2: LGHDT, YNNKEL (reference sequence). The CDR3 runs to 14 residues.

The chain joins TRBV4-1 to TRBJ2-7; D remains ambiguous. Trimming took 1 base from V and 0 from J, leaving 16 bases between them. CDR1 MGHRA and CDR2 YSYEKL come from the germline V gene. This CDR3 has 17 residues. The CDR3, as DNA: TGCGCCAGCAGCCAAGTCGAGACCGTAGCCCTCTCCTACGAGCAGTACTTC. Protein product: CASSQVETVALSYEQYF.

This clonotype was found a few times. The V call is TRBV5-1, the J call TRBJ2-3; 8 bases agree with TRBD1. This CDR3 is built from 18 residues. Germline CDR1 SGHRS, CDR2 YFSETQ. Trimming at V came to 0 bases and at J to 2 bases, leaving 11 bases not matched to a gene. Written as DNA, the CDR3 is TGCGCCAGCAGCTTGGCGGTCCCGGGACAGGATTACACAGATACGCAGTATTTT. Its translation: CASSLAVPGQDYTDTQYF.

The V call is TRBV12-3 or TRBV12-4, the J call TRBJ2-7; 7 bases match TRBD2. Germline trimming cut 3 bases from V and 3 bases from J; bases unmatched to any gene: 17. The CDR3 runs 18 residues. The CDR3 spells CASSFSFSGPPRIYEQYF. CDR3 sequence (DNA): TGTGCCAGCAGTTTTAGTTTTAGCGGGCCACCGCGGATCTACGAGCAGTACTTC.

The gene calls are TRBV20-1 and TRBJ2-7; D perhaps matches TRBD2 (6 bases). The V gene lost 3 bases and the J gene lost 0 bases, with 9 bases spanning the gap. The CDR3 runs to 13 residues. From germline, CDR1 is DFQATT and CDR2 SNEGSKA (reference sequence). The CDR3 nucleotides read TGCAGTGCTAGGAAGGGACTCTCCTACGAGCAGTACTTC. It is translated as CSARKGLSYEQYF.

This rearrangement joins TRBV12-3 or TRBV12-4 to TRBJ2-3; a weak D match, TRBD1 (6 bases). V was cut by 5 bases and J by 2 bases, with 14 bases left in between. This CDR3 comprises 15 residues. This CDR3 reads CASSPTGFVTDTQYF. The CDR3 region has the DNA TGTGCCAGCAGTCCCACAGGGTTTGTCACAGATACGCAGTATTTT.

The J gene is TRBJ2-7, the V gene TRBV20-1; D assignment may be TRBD1 or TRBD2 (5 bases each). The CDR3 contains 11 residues. Germline CDR1 reads DFQATT; CDR2 reads SNEGSKA (reference sequence). The CDR3 spells CTYGTDYEQYF. CDR3 nucleotide sequence: TGCACTTACGGGACGGACTACGAGCAGTACTTC.

The chain has TRBV27 and TRBJ2-7, with TRBD2 matching over 12 bases. The CDR3 consists of 16 residues. Germline values: CDR1 MNHEY, CDR2 SMNVEV (reference sequence). The trim removed 6 bases at V and 3 bases at J, leaving 9 bases unmatched. CDR3 loop: CASSGQRTSGVYEQYF. The DNA of the CDR3 is TGTGCCAGCAGCGGACAGAGGACTAGCGGGGTCTACGAGCAGTACTTC.

V gene TRBV20-1 combines with J gene TRBJ2-7, with D possibly being TRBD1 or TRBD2 (6 bases each). Trimming removed 0 bases at V and 2 bases at J, with 11 bases between. The CDR3 length is 14 residues. Germline V lookup: CDR1 DFQATT, CDR2 SNEGSKA (reference sequence). The CDR3: CSARDVGGPYEQYF. In DNA, the CDR3 is TGCAGTGCTAGAGATGTTGGGGGGCCCTACGAGCAGTACTTC.

This clonotype was found a few times. The chain has TRBV29-1 and TRBJ1-3; D call uncertain. Germline V gene lookup returns CDR1 SQVTM and CDR2 ANQGSEA. The CDR3 consists of 13 residues. Trimming shortened V by 4 bases and J by 2 bases, and 9 bases separated the two germline ends. In DNA, the CDR3 is TGCAGCGTTGGACTGCGGACTGGAAACACCATATATTTT. Translated, it gives CSVGLRTGNTIYF.

This clonotype occurred a few times. The chain is built from TRBV5-6 and TRBJ2-1; TRBD2 aligns across 8 bases. CDR3 size: 16 residues. Germline V lookup: CDR1 SGHDT, CDR2 YYEEEE. Losses at the gene ends were 1 base for V and 6 bases for J; bases not matched to a gene: 9. The CDR3 DNA is TGTGCCAGCAGCTTGTTATATGGACTAGCCTTCAATGAGCAGTTCTTC. It codes for CASSLLYGLAFNEQFF.

This clonotype was recorded at least ten times. J is TRBJ2-3 and V is TRBV29-1, with D possibly being TRBD1 or TRBD2 (5 bases each). This CDR3 spans 22 amino acids. Germline CDR1 is SQVTM and CDR2 is ANQGSEA. The ends were cut back, 2 bases at V and 4 bases at J, with 37 bases in the middle. CDR3 protein: CSVEQADGKLGRPGRSPDTQYF. Written as DNA, the CDR3 is TGCAGCGTTGAACAGGCCGACGGGAAGTTAGGCCGACCGGGACGATCACCAGATACGCAGTATTTT.

This clonotype has a handful of counts. As DNA, the CDR3 is TGTGCCAGCAGCCAAGATTCGAGGGGCTTCTACAATGAGCAGTTCTTC. It yields the protein CASSQDSRGFYNEQFF. V and J are TRBV14 and TRBJ2-1; either TRBD1 or TRBD2 may fit D (5 bases each). The CDR3 loop spans 16 amino acids. Germline V gene lookup returns CDR1 SGHDN and CDR2 FVKESK. The germline V and J ends were trimmed by 0 bases and 3 bases, with 12 bases remaining between them.